Given below is one T cell receptor (beta chain) in context. Its specificity is unknown. This sample stems from a study of T cells in Graves' hyperthyroidism and ophthalmopathy. The CDR3 is 17 amino acids. Looked up from germline, CDR1 is SGHRS and CDR2 is YFSETQ. V dropped 3 bases and J dropped 5; count of bases not matched to a gene: 9. What was amplified from RNA transcripts were TCR beta CDR3 regions. Using the HTBI primer set, a first-round RT-PCR was run on the TCR CDR3. Each CDR3 protein is one row after TCRdb ran MiXCR on the multiplex PCR reads. The sample lists about 760,000 distinct CDR3 sequences; around 40% were seen once. General study findings and limits: Most clonotypes expanded in the thyroid (above 0.001) were also present in blood.

The receptor comes from a woman in her forties with Graves' hyperthyroidism. The sample was blood. This sequence joins TRBV5-1 and TRBJ2-2; 11 bases line up with TRBD2. The CDR3, as DNA: TGCGCCAGCAGCTCTACTAGCGGGGGCACCGGGACCGGGGAGCTGTTTTTT. It translates to CASSSTSGGTGTGELFF.